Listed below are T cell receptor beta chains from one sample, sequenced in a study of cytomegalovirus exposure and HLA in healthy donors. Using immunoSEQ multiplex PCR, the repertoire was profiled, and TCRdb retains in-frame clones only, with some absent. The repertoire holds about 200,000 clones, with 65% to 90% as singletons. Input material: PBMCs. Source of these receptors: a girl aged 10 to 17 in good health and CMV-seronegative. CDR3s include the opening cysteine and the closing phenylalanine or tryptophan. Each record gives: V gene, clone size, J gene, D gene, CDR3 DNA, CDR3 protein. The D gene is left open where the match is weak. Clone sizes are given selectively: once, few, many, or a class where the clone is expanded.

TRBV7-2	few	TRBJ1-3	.	TGTGCCAGCAGCTTAGTCCAGGGGAAGGCTGGAAACACCATATATTTT	CASSLVQGKAGNTIYF
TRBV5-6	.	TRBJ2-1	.	TGTGCCAGCAGCCCGAGTTATCACAGGAGCTCCTACAATGAGCAGTTCTTC	CASSPSYHRSSYNEQFF
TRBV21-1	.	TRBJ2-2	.	TGTGCCAGCAGGACGACGACAGGGTTCCTCAACACCGGGGAGCTGTTTTTT	CASRTTTGFLNTGELFF
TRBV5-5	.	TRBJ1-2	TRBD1	TGTGCCAGCAGCTTGTGGGTTAGGGGGCTCGGCTACACCTTC	CASSLWVRGLGYTF
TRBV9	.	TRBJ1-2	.	TGTGCCAGCAGCCCAGGGGACGTTGGGTATGGCTACACCTTC	CASSPGDVGYGYTF
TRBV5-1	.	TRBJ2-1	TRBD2	TGCGCCAGCAGCCGATTGGGACTAGCGGGGGGCTACAATGAGCAGTTCTTC	CASSRLGLAGGYNEQFF
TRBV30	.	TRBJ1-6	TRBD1	TGTGCCTGGAGCCCCCGGACAGGGGGTAATTCACCCCTCCACTTT	CAWSPRTGGNSPLHF
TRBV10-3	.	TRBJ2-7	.	TGTGCCAGTGCCTACAGTGGAAGCTACGAGCAGTACTTC	CASAYSGSYEQYF
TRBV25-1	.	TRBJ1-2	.	TGTGCCAGCAGTGACGTTTATGGCTACACCTTC	CASSDVYGYTF
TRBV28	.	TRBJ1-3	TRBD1	TGTGCCAGCAGTTCATCCGGGACAGGGGGAAACACCATATATTTT	CASSSSGTGGNTIYF
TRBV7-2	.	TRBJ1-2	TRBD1	TGTGCCAGCAGCCTAGGTTGGACAGGGGTAGGTGGCTACACCTTC	CASSLGWTGVGGYTF
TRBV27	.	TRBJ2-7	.	TGTGCCAGCAGTGGTAGCTCCTACGAGCAGTACTTC	CASSGSSYEQYF
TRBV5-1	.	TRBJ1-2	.	TGCGCCAGCAGCCCACAGGGTATTAACTATGGCTACACCTTC	CASSPQGINYGYTF
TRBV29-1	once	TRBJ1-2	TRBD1	TGCAGCGTTGCCCGGGACAGGTCTTATGTTGGCTACACCTTC	CSVARDRSYVGYTF
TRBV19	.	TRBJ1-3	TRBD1	TGTGCCAGTAGCCGAGGACAGGGTGCTGGAAACACCATATATTTT	CASSRGQGAGNTIYF
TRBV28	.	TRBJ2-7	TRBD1	TGTGCCAGCAGGCGGCACCCCGGGACAGGGGTTGAGCAGTACTTC	CASRRHPGTGVEQYF